The rows below give T cell receptor beta chains drawn from one sample of a study of T cells in Graves' hyperthyroidism and ophthalmopathy. TCRdb fed the multiplex PCR reads into MiXCR, producing one record per CDR3 protein. The sample gives around 350,000 distinct CDR3 sequences, about a fifth of which show up once; around 3.6% is in the top ten. Sequencing was carried out using blood. The receptors originated from a woman aged 18-29 years with Graves' hyperthyroidism. Both conserved end residues are part of each CDR3. A D gene is named only where the DNA matches it firmly. Some rows mark clone size as missing; the rest say once, few, many or name a class of expanded clone.

-,TRBV29-1,TRBJ1-1,many,CSVGYGANMNTEAFF,TGCAGCGTTGGGTACGGGGCCAACATGAACACTGAAGCTTTCTTT
TRBD2,TRBV19,TRBJ2-3,few,CASRGLRRESTDTQYF,TGTGCCAGTAGGGGACTACGCAGGGAGAGCACAGATACGCAGTATTTT
TRBD2,TRBV7-8,TRBJ2-7,many,CASSLYPSGLYEQYF,TGTGCCAGCAGCTTATACCCTAGCGGCCTCTACGAGCAGTACTTC
TRBD1,TRBV7-3,TRBJ2-5,many,CASSPGTGGSQETQYF,TGTGCCAGCAGCCCCGGGACAGGGGGTTCCCAAGAGACCCAGTACTTC
-,TRBV6-2/TRBV6-3,TRBJ2-5,many,CASSYDRAETQYF,TGTGCCAGCAGTTACGATAGGGCCGAGACCCAGTACTTC
-,TRBV20-1,TRBJ2-7,once,CSARGTGRGYYEQYF,TGCAGTGCTAGAGGGACAGGGAGGGGCTACTACGAGCAGTACTTC
TRBD1,TRBV28,TRBJ2-7,many,CASSSPGQGSYEQYF,TGTGCCAGCAGTTCCCCGGGACAGGGATCCTACGAGCAGTACTTC
-,TRBV7-8,TRBJ1-2,many,CASSLDSSAETYGYTF,TGTGCCAGCAGCTTAGATTCGTCAGCTGAAACCTATGGCTACACCTTC
-,TRBV15,TRBJ2-3,many,CATSREDRGTQYF,TGTGCCACCAGCAGAGAAGATCGAGGTACGCAGTATTTT
TRBD1,TRBV30,TRBJ1-1,many,CAWSPLGQVGTEAFF,TGTGCCTGGAGTCCCTTGGGACAGGTGGGGACTGAAGCTTTCTTT
-,TRBV5-1,TRBJ1-6,many,CASSLWDPSYNSPLHF,TGCGCCAGCAGCTTGTGGGATCCCTCCTATAATTCACCCCTCCACTTT
TRBD1,TRBV11-1,TRBJ2-2,-,CASKRGRGITGELFF,TGTGCCAGCAAAAGGGGGCGAGGAATCACCGGGGAGCTGTTTTTT
-,TRBV11-3,TRBJ2-5,few,CASSPNGDQETQYF,TGTGCCAGCAGCCCCAATGGGGACCAAGAGACCCAGTACTTC
-,TRBV3-1,TRBJ2-5,-,CASSQEPAYQETQYF,TGTGCCAGCAGCCAAGAGCCGGCCTACCAAGAGACCCAGTACTTC
TRBD1,TRBV2,TRBJ2-2,-,CASRSGTGTGELSSNTGELFF,TGTGCCAGCAGGAGCGGGACCGGGACAGGGGAGTTAAGTTCGAACACCGGGGAGCTGTTTTTT
TRBD1,TRBV28,TRBJ2-6,many,CASSFGTGVSGANVLTF,TGTGCCAGCAGTTTCGGGACAGGTGTCTCTGGGGCCAACGTCCTGACTTTC
-,TRBV2,TRBJ1-1,many,CASSEGRGGWNTEAFF,TGTGCCAGCAGTGAAGGGCGAGGGGGATGGAACACTGAAGCTTTCTTT
-,TRBV20-1,TRBJ1-1,many,CSASLDVGEEAFF,TGCAGTGCTAGTCTCGATGTGGGGGAAGAAGCTTTCTTT
-,TRBV2,TRBJ2-2,many,CASSEDQGRPFANTGELFF,TGTGCCAGCAGTGAGGATCAGGGTCGACCTTTCGCGAACACCGGGGAGCTGTTTTTT
TRBD1,TRBV20-1,TRBJ1-1,many,CSALPTGRPTEAFF,TGCAGTGCTTTACCGACAGGGCGACCCACTGAAGCTTTCTTT
-,TRBV12-3/TRBV12-4,TRBJ1-2,many,CASSFRRAVYGYTF,TGTGCCAGCAGTTTTCGCAGGGCAGTCTATGGCTACACCTTC
TRBD2,TRBV14,TRBJ2-7,-,CASSQGDYPSYEQYF,TGTGCCAGCAGCCAAGGGGACTACCCTTCCTACGAGCAGTACTTC
-,TRBV5-1,TRBJ2-6,many,CASSFGQGYSGANVLTF,TGCGCCAGCAGCTTTGGGCAGGGCTACTCTGGGGCCAACGTCCTGACTTTC
TRBD2,TRBV30,TRBJ2-5,many,CAWSTGGPETQYF,TGTGCCTGGAGCACGGGGGGTCCGGAGACCCAGTACTTC
TRBD1,TRBV30,TRBJ2-7,few,CAWSGAGGINEQYF,TGTGCCTGGAGTGGCGCAGGGGGTATAAACGAGCAGTACTTC
-,TRBV30,TRBJ2-2,many,CAWSVQGRATGELFF,TGTGCCTGGAGTGTACAGGGCAGGGCGACCGGGGAGCTGTTTTTT
-,TRBV12-3/TRBV12-4,TRBJ1-3,many,CASSSHRRAHTIYF,TGTGCCAGCAGTTCCCATCGCAGGGCTCACACCATATATTTT
TRBD1,TRBV6-2/TRBV6-3,TRBJ2-7,many,CASTRDRGTYEQYF,TGTGCCAGCACCCGGGACAGGGGGACCTACGAGCAGTACTTC
-,TRBV4-1,TRBJ2-7,many,CASSQGAGGLSYEQYF,TGCGCCAGCAGCCAAGGGGCGGGCGGCCTCTCCTACGAGCAGTACTTC
-,TRBV29-1,TRBJ1-2,many,CSVDEATRDGYTF,TGCAGCGTTGACGAGGCCACTAGAGATGGCTACACCTTC
-,TRBV19,TRBJ1-2,many,CASSRERVYGYTF,TGTGCCAGCAGCAGGGAAAGGGTGTATGGCTACACCTTC
-,TRBV19,TRBJ1-2,-,CASRGADTNYGYTF,TGTGCCAGTAGGGGAGCAGACACGAACTATGGCTACACCTTC
-,TRBV11-2,TRBJ2-5,few,CASSLDQRATQETQYF,TGTGCCAGCAGCTTAGATCAGCGAGCGACCCAAGAGACCCAGTACTTC
TRBD1,TRBV24-1,TRBJ1-2,many,CATRSTGADYGYTF,TGTGCCACCCGCTCGACAGGGGCCGACTATGGCTACACCTTC
TRBD1,TRBV5-1,TRBJ1-2,many,CASSLGQGNYGYTF,TGTGCCAGCAGCCTGGGACAGGGGAACTATGGCTACACCTTC
-,TRBV28,TRBJ2-7,many,CASSHRAVSTYEQYF,TGTGCCAGCAGTCATAGGGCGGTTTCCACCTACGAGCAGTACTTC
-,TRBV20-1,TRBJ2-7,many,CSALRTETYEQYF,TGCAGTGCACTCCGTACGGAGACCTACGAGCAGTACTTC
-,TRBV28,TRBJ2-5,many,CASSLSRGSETQYF,TGTGCCAGCAGTTTATCTCGAGGTTCAGAGACCCAGTACTTC
-,TRBV12-3/TRBV12-4,TRBJ1-5,many,CASSPQGGPQHF,TGTGCCAGCAGCCCGCAAGGTGGGCCCCAGCATTTT
TRBD1,TRBV7-6,TRBJ1-1,few,CASSPQGGQMNTEAFF,TGTGCCAGCAGCCCCCAGGGGGGGCAGATGAACACTGAAGCTTTCTTT
-,TRBV6-5,TRBJ1-5,many,CASSYSRDIYSNQPQHF,TGTGCCAGCAGTTACTCGAGGGACATCTATAGCAATCAGCCCCAGCATTTT
-,TRBV6-5,TRBJ1-2,few,CASSFPERPTYGYTF,TGTGCCAGCAGTTTTCCTGAGAGGCCTACCTATGGCTACACCTTC
-,TRBV9,TRBJ2-5,many,CASSVGSSGGQETQYF,TGTGCCAGCAGCGTAGGGTCGTCCGGGGGCCAAGAGACCCAGTACTTC
-,TRBV2,TRBJ1-1,many,CASSEAGSGAAEAFF,TGTGCCAGCAGTGAAGCAGGGAGCGGGGCCGCTGAAGCTTTCTTT
-,TRBV12-3/TRBV12-4,TRBJ2-7,many,CASGDEGLGGYEQYF,TGTGCCAGCGGGGACGAGGGACTTGGGGGATACGAGCAGTACTTC
TRBD1,TRBV12-3/TRBV12-4,TRBJ2-2,-,CASGDRGITGELFF,TGTGCCAGCGGAGACAGGGGGATAACCGGGGAGCTGTTTTTT
-,TRBV11-2,TRBJ1-2,many,CASSGGGGGYTF,TGTGCCAGCAGCGGCGGGGGAGGAGGCTACACCTTC